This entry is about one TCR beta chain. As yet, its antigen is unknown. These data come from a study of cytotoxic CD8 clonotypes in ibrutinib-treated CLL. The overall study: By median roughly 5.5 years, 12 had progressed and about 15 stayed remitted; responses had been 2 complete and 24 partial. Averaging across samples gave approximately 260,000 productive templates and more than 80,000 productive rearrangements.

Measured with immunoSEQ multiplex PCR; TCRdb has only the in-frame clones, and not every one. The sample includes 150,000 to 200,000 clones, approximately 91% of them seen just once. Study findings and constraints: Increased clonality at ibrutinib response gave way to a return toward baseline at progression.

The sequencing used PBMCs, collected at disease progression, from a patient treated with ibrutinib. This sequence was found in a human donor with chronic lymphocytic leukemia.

CDR3 region: CASSIAQGAREKLFF. The DNA for the CDR3 is TGTGCCAGTAGTATCGCTCAGGGGGCACGGGAAAAACTGTTTTTT. The chain combines TRBV19 with TRBJ1-4; 8 positions agree with TRBD1. Losses at the gene ends were 3 bases for V and 8 bases for J; bases not matched to a gene: 8. Germline V gene data show CDR1 as LNHDA and CDR2 as SQIVND (reference sequence). CDR3 size: 15 residues. The full variable domain, completed using reference TRBV19 and TRBJ1-4, is DGGITQSPKYLFRKEGQNVTLSCEQNLNHDAMYWYRQDPGQGLRLIYYSQIVNDFQKGDIAEGYSVSREKKESFPLTVTSAQKNPTAFYLCASSIAQGAREKLFFGSGTQLSVL.